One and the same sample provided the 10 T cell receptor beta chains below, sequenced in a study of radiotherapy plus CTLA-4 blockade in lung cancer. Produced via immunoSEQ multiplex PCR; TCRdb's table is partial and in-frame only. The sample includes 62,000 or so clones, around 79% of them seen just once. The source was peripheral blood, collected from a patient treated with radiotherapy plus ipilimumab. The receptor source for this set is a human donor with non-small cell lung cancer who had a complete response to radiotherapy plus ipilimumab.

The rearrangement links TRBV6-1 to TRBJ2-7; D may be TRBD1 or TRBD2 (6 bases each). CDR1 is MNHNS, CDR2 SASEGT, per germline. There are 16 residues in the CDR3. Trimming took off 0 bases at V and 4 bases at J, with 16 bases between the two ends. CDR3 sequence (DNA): TGTGCCAGCAGTGAAGCAACCGGGGGCTCCCGGTACGAGCAGTACTTC. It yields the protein CASSEATGGSRYEQYF.

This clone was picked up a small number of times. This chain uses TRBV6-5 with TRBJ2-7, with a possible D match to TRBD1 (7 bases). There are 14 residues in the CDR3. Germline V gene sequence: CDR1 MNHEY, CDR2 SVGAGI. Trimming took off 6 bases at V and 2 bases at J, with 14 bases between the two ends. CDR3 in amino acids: CASSMEGATYEQYF. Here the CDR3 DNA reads TGTGCCAGCAGCATGGAGGGGGCCACCTACGAGCAGTACTTC.

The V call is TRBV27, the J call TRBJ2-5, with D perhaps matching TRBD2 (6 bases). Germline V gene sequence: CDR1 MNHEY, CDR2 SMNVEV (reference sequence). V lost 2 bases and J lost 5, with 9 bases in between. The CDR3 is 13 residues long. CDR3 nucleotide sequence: TGTGCCAGCAGTTTACGGGCGGGGGAGACCCAGTACTTC. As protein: CASSLRAGETQYF.

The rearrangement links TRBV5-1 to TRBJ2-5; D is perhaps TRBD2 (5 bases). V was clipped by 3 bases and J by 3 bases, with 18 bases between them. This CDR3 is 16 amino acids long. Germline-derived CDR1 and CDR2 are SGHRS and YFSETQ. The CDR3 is CASSSVTTLEEETQYF. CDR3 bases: TGCGCCAGCAGCTCGGTGACTACCCTCGAGGAAGAGACCCAGTACTTC. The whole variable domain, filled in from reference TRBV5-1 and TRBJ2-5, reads KAGVTQTPRYLIKTRGQQVTLSCSPISGHRSVSWYQQTPGQGLQFLFEYFSETQRNKGNFPGRFSGRQFSNSRSEMNVSTLELGDSALYLCASSSVTTLEEETQYFGPGTRLLVL.

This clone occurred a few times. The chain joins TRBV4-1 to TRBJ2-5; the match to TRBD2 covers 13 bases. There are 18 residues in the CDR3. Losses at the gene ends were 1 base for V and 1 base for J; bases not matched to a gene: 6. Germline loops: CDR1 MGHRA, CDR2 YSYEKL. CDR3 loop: CASSQAWTSGSFQETQYF. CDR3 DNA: TGCGCCAGCAGCCAAGCTTGGACTAGCGGGAGTTTCCAAGAGACCCAGTACTTC.

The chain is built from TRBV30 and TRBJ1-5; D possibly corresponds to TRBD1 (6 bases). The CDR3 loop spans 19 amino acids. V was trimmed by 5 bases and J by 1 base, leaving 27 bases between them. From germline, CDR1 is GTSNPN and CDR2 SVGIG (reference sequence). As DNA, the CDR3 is TGTGCCTGGTCCGTGGGCAGGGGAATATTTGGGGAAAGCAATCAGCCCCAGCATTTT. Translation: CAWSVGRGIFGESNQPQHF.

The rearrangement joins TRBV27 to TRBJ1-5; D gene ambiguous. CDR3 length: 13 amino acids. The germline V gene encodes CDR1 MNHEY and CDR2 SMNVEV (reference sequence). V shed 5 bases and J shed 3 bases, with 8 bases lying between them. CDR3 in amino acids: CASSIRDNQPQHF. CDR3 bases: TGTGCCAGCAGTATCAGAGACAATCAGCCCCAGCATTTT.

DNA of the CDR3: TGTGCCAGCAGCCCCACCCCGGACACCTACGAGCAGTACGTC. Protein product: CASSPTPDTYEQYV. The chain carries TRBV7-6 and TRBJ2-7; tentatively, D is TRBD1 (5 bases). The CDR3 consists of 14 residues. Germline CDR1 is SGHVS and CDR2 is FNYEAQ. Trimming removed 5 bases at V and 2 bases at J, with 13 bases between.

This CDR3 reads CASSVDRVGGNEQFF. In DNA, the CDR3 is TGTGCCAGCAGCGTAGACAGGGTGGGTGGCAATGAGCAGTTCTTC. The chain uses TRBV9 and TRBJ2-1, with D possibly TRBD1 on 6 matching bases. The germline V gene encodes CDR1 SGDLS and CDR2 YYNGEE. V lost 0 bases to trimming and J lost 6 bases, with 13 bases between them. CDR3 size: 15 residues.

CDR3: CASSVTGTGRDTEAFF. The CDR3 nucleotides are TGCGCCAGCAGCGTGACCGGGACAGGGCGGGACACTGAAGCTTTCTTT. V usage is TRBV5-1 and J usage is TRBJ1-1; 9 bases match TRBD1. The CDR3 contains 16 residues. CDR1 SGHRS and CDR2 YFSETQ come from the germline V gene. Trimming at V came to 4 bases and at J to 3 bases, leaving 10 bases not matched to a gene.